The 13 T cell receptor beta chains in this list originate from one sample, sequenced in a study of T cell repertoires in cytomegalovirus infection. TCRdb re-called the reads with MiXCR, one entry per CDR3 protein. Of over 100,000 distinct CDR3 sequences listed, about a tenth were seen once; the top ten hold approximately 33%. Their target antigens are unknown. The material sequenced was PBMCs, sequenced either directly or after in vitro stimulation (not recorded which). These receptors all come from a human donor in good health (CMV status not recorded). Some clones in this sample may be carry-over from other donors' samples.

This clonotype was counted between two and nine times. The chain carries TRBV18 and TRBJ1-4, with D possibly TRBD1 on 6 matching bases. The CDR3 is 11 residues long. Trimming cost V 9 bases and J 12 bases, with 14 bases left between them. In germline, CDR1 is KGHSH, CDR2 LQKENI. The CDR3 region has the DNA TGTGCCAGATCATACGGACAGCAACTGTTTTTT. Its translation is CARSYGQQLFF.

This clonotype showed up many times. The J gene is TRBJ1-2, the V gene TRBV5-6; 7 bases agree with TRBD1. CDR1 and CDR2 from the germline V gene are SGHDT and YYEEEE. The CDR3 sequence is 15 residues long. V was clipped by 0 bases and J by 6 bases; unmatched bases: 8. The CDR3 region is CASSLGQGPGDGYTF. Written as DNA, the CDR3 is TGTGCCAGCAGCTTGGGACAGGGCCCCGGAGATGGCTACACCTTC.

This clonotype was seen repeatedly, ten times or more. The chain links TRBV20-1 to TRBJ1-3, with D hard to call. Per the germline V gene, CDR1 is DFQATT and CDR2 is SNEGSKA (reference sequence). Trimming removed 1 base from V and 0 bases from J, with 7 bases in between. The CDR3 extends over 14 amino acids. The CDR3 is CSARGVLSGNTIYF. The CDR3 nucleotides are TGCAGTGCTAGAGGGGTTCTCTCTGGAAACACCATATATTTT.

Relative to its sample, this clonotype is medium-sized. The chain links TRBV7-6 to TRBJ2-7; D might be TRBD1 (6 bases). Trimming removed 4 bases at V and 3 bases at J, with 13 bases between. Germline values: CDR1 SGHVS, CDR2 FNYEAQ. The CDR3 has 14 amino acids. CDR3 amino acids: CASSSRQDSYEQYF. CDR3 coding DNA: TGTGCCAGCAGCTCCAGGCAGGACAGCTACGAGCAGTACTTC.

The sample holds a few counts of this clonotype. One end of the junction is discordant with germline, which a read error may explain. This rearrangement joins TRBV7-7 to TRBJ2-1, with D possibly being TRBD2 (5 bases). The CDR3 length is 13 residues. Germline CDR1 and CDR2: SSHAT and FNYEAQ (reference sequence). The CDR3 here is CASSLGRGYEQFF. The CDR3 bases are TGTGCTAGCAGCTTAGGGAGAGGCTATGAGCAGTTCTTC.

This clonotype was seen only a few times. This chain links TRBV7-3 with TRBJ2-1, with D unresolved. Germline V gene sequence: CDR1 SGHTA, CDR2 FQGTGA. This CDR3 has 13 amino acids. Deletions cut 5 bases from V and 5 bases from J, with 10 bases between. CDR3 loop: CASSPNQDNEQFF. CDR3 sequence (DNA): TGTGCCAGCAGCCCTAACCAGGACAATGAGCAGTTCTTC. Filled out from reference TRBV7-3 and TRBJ2-1, the complete variable domain reads GAGVSQTPSNKVTEKGKYVELRCDPISGHTALYWYRQSLGQGPEFLIYFQGTGAADDSGLPNDRFFAVRPEGSVSTLKIQRTERGDSAVYLCASSPNQDNEQFFGPGTRLTVL.

Many counts were recorded for this clonotype. This sequence joins TRBV6-1 and TRBJ2-5, with 8 bases that match TRBD2. From germline, CDR1 is MNHNS and CDR2 SASEGT. The CDR3 sequence is 17 residues long. V lost 9 bases and J lost 4; bases outside the gene matches: 19. CDR3 sequence (DNA): TGTGCCAGTCTCCAAGGGAGTCCAGCGGGAGCTTTAGAGACCCAGTACTTC. Protein: CASLQGSPAGALETQYF.

In its sample, this clonotype was seen many times. V gene TRBV7-2 combines with J gene TRBJ1-3; tentative D call: TRBD1 (5 bases). V was clipped by 7 bases and J by 2 bases, with 9 bases between them. The CDR3 sequence is 13 residues long. The germline V gene has CDR1 SGHTA and CDR2 FQGNSA. Written as DNA, the CDR3 is TGTGCCAGCATCTGGGGACCTGGAAACACCATATATTTT. This encodes CASIWGPGNTIYF.

This clonotype was picked up a small number of times. A read error may produce the germline difference seen at one junction end. The chain employs TRBV2 and TRBJ2-3, with D tentatively TRBD1 (5 bases). Looked up from germline, CDR1 is SNHLY and CDR2 is FYNNEI. This CDR3 comprises 14 residues. CDR3 protein: CASSEARRATSRDF. The CDR3 bases are TGTGCCAGCAGTGAAGCACGCCGGGCCACCTCCAGGGATTTT.

This chain uses TRBV6-2 or TRBV6-3 with TRBJ2-3, with D unresolved. Germline values: CDR1 MNHEY, CDR2 SVGEGT. V was clipped by 3 bases and J by 0 bases, with 22 bases between them. The CDR3 consists of 19 residues. CDR3 sequence reads: CASSYPSGGLTTSTDTQYF. CDR3 sequence (DNA): TGTGCCAGCAGTTATCCCTCGGGCGGCTTGACGACTAGCACAGATACGCAGTATTTT.

The chain combines TRBV20-1 with TRBJ2-7; 14 nucleotides match TRBD2. Losses at the gene ends were 6 bases for V and 0 bases for J; bases not matched to a gene: 1. CDR1 is DFQATT, CDR2 SNEGSKA, per germline (reference sequence). This CDR3 spans 14 amino acids. The CDR3 reads CSAGTSGSSYEQYF. The CDR3 region has the DNA TGCAGTGCCGGGACTAGCGGGAGCTCCTACGAGCAGTACTTC.

The chain is built from TRBV12-3 or TRBV12-4 and TRBJ2-7, with D perhaps TRBD2 (6 bases). Trimming took off 5 bases at V and 4 bases at J, with 9 bases between the two ends. The CDR3 has 12 amino acids. CDR3 loop: CASSVGTYEQYF. CDR3 in DNA: TGTGCCAGCAGTGTCGGGACTTACGAGCAGTACTTC.

This clonotype was recorded at least ten times. J is TRBJ1-1 and V is TRBV7-2, with D possibly matching TRBD1 (6 bases). Germline-derived CDR1 and CDR2 are SGHTA and FQGNSA. CDR3 size: 18 residues. V gave up 2 bases and J gave up 0 bases, with 19 bases separating them. The CDR3 region is CASSLRPLDRVVNTEAFF. The CDR3 DNA reads as TGTGCCAGCAGCTTACGGCCGTTGGACAGAGTTGTGAACACTGAAGCTTTCTTT.